Shown below are 19 T cell receptor beta chains from a single sample sequenced in a study of spatial heterogeneity in lung cancer. Specified time point: sample taken at primary tumor resection. These receptors' targets are unknown. One entry per CDR3 protein results from TCRdb running MiXCR on the 5' RACE reads. The sample contains roughly 18,000 distinct CDR3 sequences, roughly 5% of which appear only once. Overall study findings and caveats: Expanded alpha and beta TCR counts within tumors tracked tumor mutation counts.

The starting material was lung tumor tissue, obtained at surgery. The receptor source for this set is a female donor with early-stage non-small cell lung cancer.

As concerns this clonotype: This beta chain is an off-target read within a library intended for alpha chains, so its frequency means little. The chain carries TRBV2 and TRBJ2-1, with 13 positions matching TRBD2. V lost 5 bases to trimming and J lost 8 bases; unmatched junction nucleotides: 9. CDR1 is SNHLY, CDR2 FYNNEI, per germline. This CDR3 spans 16 amino acids. The CDR3 coding sequence is TGTGCCAGCAGTTCGGGACTAGCGGGAAGAGGCGATGAGCAGTTCTTC. Its translation: CASSSGLAGRGDEQFF. Full variable domain (outside the CDR3, taken from reference TRBV2 and TRBJ2-1): EPEVTQTPSHQVTQMGQEVILRCVPISNHLYFYWYRQILGQKVEFLVSFYNNEISEKSEIFDDQFSVERPDGSNFTLKIRSTKLEDSAMYFCASSSGLAGRGDEQFFGPGTRLTVL.

A remark on this clonotype: In a library made to pick up alpha chains, this beta chain is a stray read with a size that means little. V usage is TRBV28 and J usage is TRBJ1-5; D might be TRBD1 (6 bases). V was cut by 7 bases and J by 7 bases, with 17 bases left in between. CDR3 length: 14 residues. The germline V gene has CDR1 MDHEN and CDR2 SYDVKM. CDR3 protein: CASTGGPSSQPQHF. The CDR3 coding sequence is TGTGCCAGCACGGGGGGGCCGTCAAGCCAGCCCCAGCATTTT. The full variable domain, rest sourced from reference TRBV28 and TRBJ1-5, is DVKVTQSSRYLVKRTGEKVFLECVQDMDHENMFWYRQDPGLGLRLIYFSYDVKMKEKGDIPEGYSVSREKKERFSLILESASTNQTSMYLCASTGGPSSQPQHFGDGTRLSIL.

This clonotype has at least ten counts. Since the library was made to target alpha chains, this beta chain is a stray read and its abundance is not meaningful. The V call is TRBV2, the J call TRBJ1-5; D not resolved. V was trimmed by 8 bases and J by 5 bases, leaving 10 bases between them. The CDR3 extends over 12 amino acids. Germline CDR1 reads SNHLY; CDR2 reads FYNNEI. The chain's CDR3 is CASGSVDQPQHF. DNA of the CDR3: TGTGCCAGCGGATCGGTAGATCAGCCCCAGCATTTT.

The sample holds a few counts of this clonotype. Because the library targeted alpha chains, this beta chain is an off-target read whose size means little. The chain combines TRBV5-1 with TRBJ2-7; D perhaps matches TRBD1 (6 bases). V was pared by 0 bases and J by 2 bases, with 9 bases between. The CDR3 is made up of 14 amino acids. Germline V gene sequence: CDR1 SGHRS, CDR2 YFSETQ. This CDR3 is CASSLGDTAYEQYF. CDR3 sequence (DNA): TGCGCCAGCAGCTTGGGGGACACCGCCTACGAGCAGTACTTC.

In the case of this clonotype: The library was designed around alpha chains, so this beta chain is a stray read whose abundance carries little weight. V usage is TRBV7-2 and J usage is TRBJ1-6; D gene ambiguous. This CDR3 comprises 16 residues. The V end lost 1 base, the J end lost 0 bases, and 7 bases lay between the germline ends. CDR1 SGHTA and CDR2 FQGNSA come from the germline V gene. CDR3 protein: CASSLDSSSYNSPLHF. The DNA of the CDR3 is TGTGCCAGCAGCTTAGACTCGAGCTCCTATAATTCACCCCTCCACTTT.

This clonotype was picked up many times. This beta chain came through as a stray read in a library set up for alpha chains, and its size says little. The chain employs TRBV6-4 and TRBJ2-2, with D possibly being TRBD2 (5 bases). Germline CDR1 reads MRHNA; CDR2 reads SNTAGT. The CDR3 extends over 14 amino acids. V gave up 5 bases and J gave up 7 bases, with 14 bases separating them. DNA for the CDR3: TGTGCCAGCAGTCTCCAGGAGGAGGTCGGGGAGCTGTTTTTT. Its protein product is CASSLQEEVGELFF.

This clonotype was counted at least ten times. This beta chain is an off-target read within a library intended for alpha chains, so its frequency means little. This chain links TRBV6-2 or TRBV6-3 with TRBJ1-5; perhaps TRBD1 as D (6 bases). Germline CDR1 MNHEY, CDR2 SVGEGT. The CDR3 contains 16 residues. V was cut by 5 bases and J by 1 base, with 15 bases left in between. The CDR3 protein is CASSRSGQISNQPQHF. CDR3 nucleotide sequence: TGTGCCAGCAGTAGATCCGGACAGATAAGCAATCAGCCCCAGCATTTT.

This clonotype is medium-sized in the sample. A library prepared for alpha chains yielded this beta chain as an off-target read; its size is of little meaning. The genes are TRBV6-1 and TRBJ2-3, with a weak D call TRBD2 (5 bases). The V end was cut by 3 bases, the J end by 6 bases, with 13 bases between. Germline CDR1 is MNHNS and CDR2 is SASEGT. The CDR3 totals 14 residues. DNA of the CDR3: TGTGCCAGCAGTGACCACCTACAGCGGGATACGCAGTATTTT. Its translation: CASSDHLQRDTQYF.

This clonotype was detected a few times. In a library made to pick up alpha chains, this beta chain is a stray read with a size that means little. This chain joins TRBV20-1 and TRBJ1-5; D ambiguous. This CDR3 is built from 14 residues. With 6 bases removed from V and 2 bases from J, the gap between germline ends came to 14 bases. Germline assignment: CDR1 DFQATT and CDR2 SNEGSKA (reference sequence). This chain's CDR3 is CSASKVVGNQPQHF. The DNA of the CDR3 is TGCAGTGCGTCGAAGGTGGTAGGCAATCAGCCCCAGCATTTT.

This clonotype was picked up many times. Because this beta chain is a stray read in a library intended to capture alpha chains, its abundance should not be given much weight. The chain combines TRBV11-2 with TRBJ1-1; perhaps TRBD1 as D (6 bases). CDR3 size: 12 residues. Germline V gene data show CDR1 as SGHAT and CDR2 as FQNNGV. The V end was cut by 5 bases, the J end by 7 bases, with 11 bases between. The CDR3 reads CASSHGTLEAFF. CDR3 DNA sequence: TGTGCCAGCAGCCACGGGACACTTGAAGCTTTCTTT.

This clonotype was found many times. The library was built for alpha chains, so this beta chain is an off-target read and its size means little. This chain uses TRBV19 with TRBJ2-1; perhaps TRBD2 as D (6 bases). CDR1 and CDR2 (germline): LNHDA, SQIVND (reference sequence). Trimming took 5 bases from V and 5 from J, leaving 16 bases between them. This CDR3 spans 15 amino acids. CDR3 in amino acids: CASSRSGGIHNEQFF. The CDR3 region has the DNA TGTGCCAGTAGTCGGTCGGGCGGGATACACAATGAGCAGTTCTTC.

This clonotype was seen a handful of times. As an off-target read in a library built for alpha chains, this beta chain has a frequency of little significance. The chain has TRBV7-9 and TRBJ2-1; D might be TRBD2 (6 bases). Germline CDR1 SEHNR, CDR2 FQNEAQ (reference sequence). V was trimmed by 7 bases and J by 0 bases, leaving 13 bases between them. This CDR3 has 15 amino acids. The CDR3 is CASIWDLSSYNEQFF. DNA for the CDR3: TGTGCCAGCATTTGGGACTTGAGCTCCTACAATGAGCAGTTCTTC.

This clonotype is classed as medium-sized (0.01 to 0.1%). For a library built for alpha chains, this beta chain is a stray read; little rests on its size. This rearrangement joins TRBV5-1 to TRBJ2-5; D call uncertain. The ends were cut back, 3 bases at V and 3 bases at J, with 6 bases in the middle. Germline V gene sequence: CDR1 SGHRS, CDR2 YFSETQ. The CDR3 runs 12 residues. CDR3 nucleotide sequence: TGCGCCAGCAGCTACACCGAAGAGACCCAGTACTTC. This translates into CASSYTEETQYF.

This clonotype was seen ten or more times. This beta chain turned up in a library designed for alpha chains; as an off-target read, its abundance says little. This sequence joins TRBV11-2 and TRBJ2-7, with D perhaps given as TRBD1 or TRBD2 (5 bases each). The CDR3 is 15 residues long. V was shortened by 5 bases and J by 5 bases, with 19 bases between the two germline ends. The V gene's germline CDR1 is SGHAT and CDR2 FQNNGV. CDR3 bases: TGTGCCAGCAGCCTCAGGGTGGGAGAGGGACACGAGCAGTACTTC. Its translation is CASSLRVGEGHEQYF.

This clonotype was found a few times. One end of the junction is discordant with germline, which a read error may explain. Since the library was made to target alpha chains, this beta chain is a stray read and its abundance is not meaningful. V and J are TRBV7-2 and TRBJ2-1; 10 nucleotides align to TRBD2. This CDR3 contains 15 residues. In germline, CDR1 is SGHTA, CDR2 FQGNSA. The CDR3 loop is CASSLASGSPNEQIF. The CDR3 coding sequence is TGTGCCAGCAGCTTGGCTAGCGGGAGCCCCAATGAGCAGATCTTC.

This clonotype was counted many times. The library was prepared for alpha chains; this beta chain is a stray read, so its frequency means little. The rearrangement links TRBV6-1 to TRBJ2-6; D may correspond to TRBD1 or TRBD2 (5 bases each). Trimming stripped 5 bases from V and 0 bases from J, with 11 bases between. Germline CDR1 MNHNS, CDR2 SASEGT. This CDR3 is 16 amino acids long. The CDR3 region is CASSKGPSSGANVLTF. In DNA form, the CDR3 reads TGTGCCAGCAGTAAGGGACCGAGCTCTGGGGCCAACGTCCTGACTTTC.

This clonotype showed up many times. This beta chain is an unintended read in a library built for alpha chains; its size means little. The rearrangement joins TRBV20-1 to TRBJ2-2; D unresolved. Germline CDR1 is DFQATT and CDR2 is SNEGSKA (reference sequence). This CDR3 has 14 amino acids. V dropped 5 bases and J dropped 3 bases, with 13 bases sitting between them. CDR3 coding DNA: TGCAGTGCTCTAGGGAATCCGGACACCGGGGAGCTGTTTTTT. The encoded protein is CSALGNPDTGELFF.

This clonotype was counted at least ten times. The library was built for alpha chains, so this beta chain is an off-target read and its size means little. The chain joins TRBV30 to TRBJ1-5, with unresolved D. The CDR3 loop spans 13 amino acids. The V end lost 2 bases, the J end lost 5 bases, and 10 bases lay between the germline ends. Per the germline V gene, CDR1 is GTSNPN and CDR2 is SVGIG (reference sequence). CDR3: CAWSLGSDQPQHF. CDR3 nucleotide sequence: TGTGCCTGGAGTCTGGGGTCCGATCAGCCCCAGCATTTT.

This clonotype has a count of ten or more. As an off-target read in a library built for alpha chains, this beta chain has a frequency of little significance. V usage is TRBV6-6 and J usage is TRBJ2-1, with 11 bases fitting TRBD2. CDR3 length: 15 amino acids. J gave up 7 bases and V 6 bases, and 8 bases lay outside the gene matches. Germline values: CDR1 MNHNY, CDR2 SVGAGI (reference sequence). The CDR3 is CASSPTSGSWNEQFF. DNA for the CDR3: TGTGCCAGCAGCCCCACTAGCGGGAGCTGGAATGAGCAGTTCTTC.